A selection of T cell receptor beta chains follows, all from one sample in a study of blood T cell repertoires in COVID-19. The protocol was immunoSEQ multiplex PCR, while the TCRdb copy is restricted to in-frame clones and leaves out a portion. The sample has approximately 270,000 clones, roughly 90% seen once. The sequencing sample was made of peripheral blood. The source of these receptors is a man aged 50 to 60 with acute or convalescent COVID-19. The CDR3 runs from the conserved cysteine through the conserved F or W. A D gene is named only where the DNA matches it firmly. Not all rows give a size; the values are once, few, many and, for expanded clones, a class.

size	J	D	V	CDR3	DNA
NA	TRBJ2-4	NA	TRBV19	CASSIGGSKNIQYF	TGTGCCAGTAGTATAGGGGGCTCCAAAAACATTCAGTACTTC
NA	TRBJ2-5	NA	TRBV30	CAWSKMGLQETQYF	TGTGCCTGGAGTAAGATGGGACTCCAAGAGACCCAGTACTTC
NA	TRBJ1-2	NA	TRBV19	CASSAGRGEGYTF	TGTGCCAGTAGTGCCGGACGGGGGGAAGGCTACACCTTC
NA	TRBJ2-1	NA	TRBV5-1	CASSLVGGLSSYNEQFF	TGCGCCAGCAGCTTGGTGGGGGGGCTTAGCTCCTACAATGAGCAGTTCTTC
NA	TRBJ1-1	NA	TRBV28	CASSGGDLGTEAFF	TGTGCCAGCAGCGGCGGGGATTTGGGCACTGAAGCTTTCTTT
NA	TRBJ2-5	TRBD1	TRBV15	CATRGQGAPGETQYF	TGTGCCACCCGAGGACAGGGGGCGCCTGGGGAGACCCAGTACTTC
NA	TRBJ2-1	NA	TRBV21-1	CASSTTGTGGGNEQFF	TGTGCCAGCAGCACTACCGGGACAGGGGGGGGAAATGAGCAGTTCTTC
NA	TRBJ2-3	NA	TRBV7-2	CASSLVGRADTQYF	TGTGCCAGCAGCTTAGTGGGGCGCGCAGATACGCAGTATTTT
NA	TRBJ1-4	NA	TRBV7-9	CASSLGLLEKLFF	TGTGCCAGCAGCTTAGGACTCTTAGAAAAACTGTTTTTT
once	TRBJ2-1	NA	TRBV3-1/TRBV3-2	CARGQRSYNEQFF	TGTGCCCGAGGCCAGCGGAGTTACAATGAGCAGTTCTTC
NA	TRBJ1-2	NA	TRBV6-5	CASSYSGSGNGYTF	TGTGCCAGCAGTTACTCGGGGAGTGGAAACGGCTACACCTTC
NA	TRBJ1-5	NA	TRBV7-2	CASSTGFSNQPQHF	TGTGCCAGCAGCACAGGATTTAGCAATCAGCCCCAGCATTTT
once	TRBJ1-2	TRBD1	TRBV7-9	CASSSFRQGTNYGYTF	TGTGCCAGCAGCTCCTTCCGACAGGGTACAAACTATGGCTACACCTTC
NA	TRBJ2-5	NA	TRBV4-2	CASSSGTTSRETQYF	TGTGCCAGCAGCTCCGGGACAACGAGCCGGGAGACCCAGTACTTC
NA	TRBJ1-3	NA	TRBV5-1	CASSLTASGNTIYF	TGCGCCAGCAGCCTGACAGCCTCTGGAAACACCATATATTTT
NA	TRBJ1-2	NA	TRBV7-3	CASSPGGRDYGYTF	TGTGCCAGCAGCCCTGGAGGACGGGACTATGGCTACACCTTC
NA	TRBJ2-5	NA	TRBV13	CASSPPGAGQETQYF	TGTGCCAGCAGCCCCCCAGGCGCGGGGCAAGAGACCCAGTACTTC
NA	TRBJ1-6	NA	TRBV28	CASSLSGNGSPLHF	TGTGCCAGCAGTCTGTCAGGGAATGGGTCACCCCTCCACTTT
NA	TRBJ1-2	NA	TRBV14	CASSRDTGTRNHGYTF	TGTGCCAGCAGCCGAGATACAGGGACCCGAAATCATGGCTACACCTTC
NA	TRBJ1-5	NA	TRBV19	CASSIAGRLNQPQHF	TGTGCCAGTAGTATTGCTGGCAGACTTAATCAGCCCCAGCATTTT
NA	TRBJ2-7	NA	TRBV5-5	CASSPVAGAAYEQYF	TGTGCCAGCAGCCCGGTGGCTGGGGCAGCCTACGAGCAGTACTTC
NA	TRBJ2-3	NA	TRBV10-3	CAISDLTDTQYF	TGTGCCATCAGTGACCTGACAGATACGCAGTATTTT
NA	TRBJ1-2	TRBD1	TRBV29-1	CSYGTGDPYGYTF	TGCAGCTACGGTACAGGGGACCCCTATGGCTACACCTTC
NA	TRBJ1-4	NA	TRBV5-1	CASTRQGLGNEKLFF	TGCGCCAGCACCAGGCAGGGCTTAGGTAATGAAAAACTGTTTTTT
NA	TRBJ2-5	TRBD1	TRBV2	CASSRGDRGRQETQYF	TGTGCCAGCAGTCGGGGGGACAGGGGGCGGCAAGAGACCCAGTACTTC
NA	TRBJ2-3	TRBD2	TRBV3-1/TRBV3-2	CASSQGSGGIADTQYF	TGTGCCAGCAGCCAAGGATCGGGGGGTATCGCAGATACGCAGTATTTT
NA	TRBJ1-5	TRBD1	TRBV19	CASSTMTGGQPQHF	TGTGCCAGTAGTACAATGACAGGGGGTCAGCCCCAGCATTTT
NA	TRBJ2-7	NA	TRBV7-8	CASSPDRLYSYEQYF	TGTGCCAGCAGCCCAGACAGACTGTACTCCTACGAGCAGTACTTC
NA	TRBJ1-5	NA	TRBV5-5	CASSLGAHSQPQHF	TGTGCCAGCAGCTTGGGGGCACACAGTCAGCCCCAGCATTTT
once	TRBJ2-1	TRBD1	TRBV6-6	CASSDRVRDNEQFF	TGTGCCAGCAGCGACAGGGTGAGGGACAATGAGCAGTTCTTC
NA	TRBJ2-3	NA	TRBV21-1	CASSLGTDFTDTQYF	TGTGCCAGCAGCCTAGGGACAGACTTCACAGATACGCAGTATTTT
NA	TRBJ2-7	NA	TRBV7-6	CASSLVQAASGDVYEQYF	TGTGCCAGCAGCTTAGTACAGGCAGCCTCGGGGGATGTCTACGAGCAGTACTTC
NA	TRBJ1-5	NA	TRBV24-1	CATIDPGGNQPQHF	TGTGCCACCATAGACCCGGGGGGCAATCAGCCCCAGCATTTT